This entry describes one TCR beta chain. The source of the sample is a study of T cells in Graves' hyperthyroidism and ophthalmopathy. Template material for amplifying TCR beta CDR3 regions consisted of RNA transcripts. HTBI primers drove first-round RT-PCR of the TCR CDR3. TCRdb recomputed calls from the multiplex PCR reads with MiXCR, one row per CDR3 protein. The repertoire holds around 350,000 distinct CDR3 sequences, about 18% seen once, with 3% to 4% in the top ten. V dropped 5 bases and J dropped 0 bases, with 13 bases sitting between them. The CDR3 sequence is 15 residues long. Germline-derived CDR1 and CDR2 are MNHEY and SVGEGT. The study defined stable Graves' hyperthyroidism as no ophthalmopathy progression within 18 months.

This clonotype was obtained from a young woman with Graves' hyperthyroidism. This chain uses TRBV6-2 or TRBV6-3 with TRBJ1-2; D remains ambiguous. The sequenced sample consisted of blood. The CDR3 is CASSPAGRSNYGYTF. Written as DNA, the CDR3 is TGTGCCAGCAGTCCCGCGGGCAGATCTAACTATGGCTACACCTTC.